This passage covers 22 T cell receptor beta chains from one sample sequenced in a study of cytomegalovirus exposure and HLA in healthy donors. In the PCR, 60 Vbeta and 13 Jbeta primers were used. The repertoire was sequenced with immunoSEQ multiplex PCR; TCRdb's copy has only in-frame clones and lacks some. The data contain 130,000 or so clones, approximately 82% of them seen just once; the ten biggest clones take up roughly 1.5%. Input material: PBMCs. The receptor source for this set is a female donor in good health and CMV-seronegative.

The gene calls are TRBV5-1 and TRBJ2-1; TRBD1 is a possible D gene (6 bases). There are 15 residues in the CDR3. In germline, CDR1 is SGHRS, CDR2 YFSETQ. V dropped 0 bases and J dropped 3 bases, with 10 bases sitting between them. CDR3 loop: CASSLEQGLYNEQFF. The CDR3 coding sequence is TGCGCCAGCAGCTTGGAACAGGGTCTCTACAATGAGCAGTTCTTC. Full variable domain (remainder filled in from reference TRBV5-1 and TRBJ2-1): KAGVTQTPRYLIKTRGQQVTLSCSPISGHRSVSWYQQTPGQGLQFLFEYFSETQRNKGNFPGRFSGRQFSNSRSEMNVSTLELGDSALYLCASSLEQGLYNEQFFGPGTRLTVL.

The rearrangement uses TRBV5-3 and TRBJ2-7; the D is unclear. TRBV5-3 is placed among ORFs of uncertain function. The CDR3 loop spans 15 amino acids. V was pared by 4 bases and J by 4 bases, with 18 bases between. CDR3 protein: CARSPCNWNGYEQYF. CDR3 DNA sequence: TGTGCCAGAAGCCCATGTAACTGGAACGGGTACGAGCAGTACTTC.

The chain uses TRBV30 and TRBJ1-3, with unresolved D. The ends were cut back, 1 base at V and 4 bases at J, with 8 bases in the middle. The CDR3 contains 13 residues. CDR1 is GTSNPN and CDR2 is SVGIG in the germline V gene (reference sequence). CDR3 nucleotides: TGTGCCTGGAGTGCCCTCCCCGGAAACACCATATATTTT. This codes for CAWSALPGNTIYF.

With respect to this clone: Other DNA sequences from this sample encode an identical CDR3 as well. The V and J genes are TRBV5-1 and TRBJ2-2; perhaps TRBD2 as D (5 bases). CDR1 is SGHRS, CDR2 YFSETQ, per germline. V dropped 0 bases and J dropped 0 bases, with 9 bases sitting between them. This CDR3 is 16 amino acids long. In DNA, the CDR3 is TGCGCCAGCAGCTTGGTTGGAGGCGCGAACACCGGGGAGCTGTTTTTT. Translating it yields CASSLVGGANTGELFF.

The chain uses TRBV5-5 and TRBJ1-2; no clear D gene. The CDR3 spans 19 residues. The germline gives CDR1 SGHKS, CDR2 YYEKEE (reference sequence). V was pared by 4 bases and J by 0 bases, with 25 bases between. The CDR3 DNA follows: TGTGCCAGCAGCGGTCGAAGAAGCACCGGACCCGGGACTAACTATGGCTACACCTTC. This encodes CASSGRRSTGPGTNYGYTF.

The rearrangement joins TRBV4-1 to TRBJ1-4; 8 nucleotides match TRBD1. This CDR3 has 16 amino acids. Trimming cost V 1 base and J 2 bases; bases outside gene matches: 3. Germline-derived CDR1 and CDR2 are MGHRA and YSYEKL. The CDR3 region is CASSQGQGPTNEKLFF. CDR3 nucleotide sequence: TGCGCCAGCAGCCAAGGACAGGGGCCCACTAATGAAAAACTGTTTTTT.

This clone turned up a few times. The chain combines TRBV2 with TRBJ1-1, with no clear D. CDR1 is SNHLY and CDR2 is FYNNEI in the germline V gene. With 6 bases removed from V and 1 base from J, the gap between germline ends came to 12 bases. The CDR3 contains 14 residues. CDR3 sequence: CASSNRATNTEAFF. The DNA for the CDR3 is TGTGCCAGCAGCAACAGAGCCACGAACACTGAAGCTTTCTTT.

The gene calls are TRBV18 and TRBJ2-2; TRBD2 aligns across 14 bases. The CDR3 runs 16 residues. J lost 4 bases, V lost 3 bases, and 1 base had no gene match. Germline values: CDR1 KGHSH, CDR2 LQKENI. CDR3 nucleotides: TGTGCCAGCTCACCGGGACTAGCGGGAGCCACCGGGGAGCTGTTTTTT. It translates to CASSPGLAGATGELFF.

The CDR3 bases are TGTGCCACCCGGGCAGGGGTGAACACTGAAGCTTTCTTT. Its protein is CATRAGVNTEAFF. The chain is built from TRBV6-1 and TRBJ1-1; the D gene is possibly TRBD1 (6 bases). This CDR3 has 13 residues. V lost 10 bases and J 0 bases, leaving 12 bases between the germline ends. Germline V gives CDR1 MNHNS, CDR2 SASEGT.

This sequence joins TRBV28 and TRBJ1-1; D gene unclear. V was trimmed by 5 bases and J by 11 bases, leaving 12 bases between them. Germline CDR1 reads MDHEN; CDR2 reads SYDVKM. The CDR3 has 11 residues. The CDR3 loop is CASSNQRAAFF. The CDR3 nucleotides read TGTGCCAGCAGTAACCAAAGAGCGGCTTTCTTT.

The chain carries TRBV28 and TRBJ1-4; D is possibly TRBD1 (6 bases). From germline, CDR1 is MDHEN and CDR2 SYDVKM. V gave up 4 bases and J gave up 8 bases, with 17 bases separating them. This CDR3 is 15 amino acids long. The CDR3 bases are TGTGCCAGCAGTTCGTCCCAGGGGCCGGGGGAAAAACTGTTTTTT. Protein sequence: CASSSSQGPGEKLFF.

A few counts support this clone. The chain uses TRBV7-2 and TRBJ2-1; 11 bases align to TRBD2. The CDR3 is made up of 14 amino acids. J was trimmed by 5 bases and V by 5 bases; bases with no gene match: 2. Germline V lookup: CDR1 SGHTA, CDR2 FQGNSA. CDR3 nucleotides: TGTGCCAGCAGCACTAGCGGGAGCAACAATGAGCAGTTCTTC. This gives the protein CASSTSGSNNEQFF.

The rearrangement joins TRBV5-1 to TRBJ2-3; 10 bases line up with TRBD2. V trimming: 4 bases; J trimming: 2 bases; junction bases outside the gene matches: 7. Germline lookup yields CDR1 SGHRS and CDR2 YFSETQ. The CDR3 length is 16 residues. The DNA for the CDR3 is TGCGCCAGCAGCCCTGGCCTAGCGGGAGCCACAGATACGCAGTATTTT. Residues: CASSPGLAGATDTQYF.

This clone was seen more than once but under ten times. The chain links TRBV4-3 to TRBJ1-1; no definite D call. CDR1 is LGHNA, CDR2 YSLEER, per germline. The CDR3 totals 13 residues. Trimming took off 0 bases at V and 1 base at J, with 3 bases between the two ends. The CDR3 sequence: CASSQDRNTEAFF. CDR3 nucleotide sequence: TGCGCCAGCAGCCAAGATCGGAACACTGAAGCTTTCTTT.

The rearrangement links TRBV6-5 to TRBJ1-2; D is possibly TRBD1 (6 bases). CDR1 and CDR2 (germline): MNHEY, SVGAGI. Trimming cost V 4 bases and J 8 bases, with 20 bases left between them. The CDR3 has 15 amino acids. DNA for the CDR3: TGTGCCAGCAGTTCCCCCGGAAGGGGGAGGGAGGGCTACACCTTC. It encodes CASSSPGRGREGYTF.

The J gene is TRBJ2-7, the V gene TRBV14; possibly TRBD1 for D (5 bases). The CDR3 covers 14 residues. The germline V gene encodes CDR1 SGHDN and CDR2 FVKESK. V was trimmed by 0 bases and J by 3 bases, leaving 9 bases between them. The CDR3 DNA reads TGTGCCAGCAGCCAAGATCAAGGGGTCTACGAGCAGTACTTC. It yields the protein CASSQDQGVYEQYF.

CDR3 coding DNA: TGTGCCAGCAGCGTAAACAGGGTTATGAACACTGAAGCTTTCTTT. Translated, it gives CASSVNRVMNTEAFF. The chain joins TRBV7-2 to TRBJ1-1; a weak D match, TRBD1 (6 bases). Between the trimmed V and J ends, which lost 5 bases and 0 bases, there was a span of 13 bases. This CDR3 is built from 15 residues. From germline, CDR1 is SGHTA and CDR2 FQGNSA.

The chain is built from TRBV21-1 and TRBJ2-3; the table's D call of TRBD2 was not tested on the DNA. TRBV21-1 represents a pseudogene. CDR3 length: 14 amino acids. The CDR3 DNA sequence: TGTGCCAGCAAAGCTAGCGGGAGGGCAAATACGCAGTATTTT. Its translation is CASKASGRANTQYF.

The chain uses TRBV5-1 and TRBJ2-7, with TRBD1 as a possible D gene (6 bases). Germline V lookup: CDR1 SGHRS, CDR2 YFSETQ. The V gene lost 6 bases and the J gene lost 7 bases, with 17 bases spanning the gap. The CDR3 length is 13 residues. Here the CDR3 reads CASTHQGSGEQYF. CDR3 nucleotide sequence: TGCGCCAGCACCCATCAGGGGTCGGGAGAGCAGTACTTC.

This chain links TRBV28 with TRBJ1-2; D is unclear. This CDR3 is built from 14 residues. V dropped 4 bases and J dropped 4 bases, with 13 bases sitting between them. CDR1 and CDR2 (germline): MDHEN, SYDVKM. The CDR3 spells CASSYPDGVYGYTF. CDR3 DNA: TGTGCCAGCAGTTACCCCGACGGAGTCTATGGCTACACCTTC.

The V call is TRBV7-8, the J call TRBJ1-1; TRBD1 matches 7 bases. The junction had 5 bases not matched to a gene; V was cut back by 5 bases and J by 5 bases. From germline, CDR1 is SGHVS and CDR2 FQNEAQ. There are 13 residues in the CDR3. CDR3 in DNA: TGTGCCAGCAGCCGAACAGGGGTAACTGAAGCTTTCTTT. Its translation: CASSRTGVTEAFF.

The V and J genes are TRBV5-6 and TRBJ2-5; no clear D gene. The DNA end favors TRBJ2-7, so the J call may be wrong. CDR3 size: 13 residues. Germline V lookup: CDR1 SGHDT, CDR2 YYEEEE. CDR3 DNA sequence: TGTGCCAGCAGATCTGACATTGGCGACGAGCAGTACTTC. Encoded protein: CASRSDIGDEQYF.